A single sample is the source of the 4 T cell receptor beta chains below, sequenced in a study of Ad26.COV2.S vaccination and SARS-CoV-2 variants. Noted treatment: 15 to 20 received Ad26.COV2.S at low or high dose, single or two shots; about 5 received placebo; per-sample allocation not given. After the first vaccine or placebo injection, samples were drawn on day 63. TCRdb's copy holds only in-frame clones and misses some; the assay was immunoSEQ multiplex PCR. The table records 440,000 or so clones, approximately 90% of them present only once. The material sequenced was peripheral blood, taken in a trial of Ad26.COV2.S vaccine versus placebo. These receptors were obtained from a person between 18 and 65 years old who received the Ad26.COV2.S COVID-19 vaccine or a placebo.

The chain links TRBV9 to TRBJ1-2; 10 nucleotides align to TRBD1. This CDR3 has 15 residues. The germline gives CDR1 SGDLS, CDR2 YYNGEE. V dropped 4 bases and J dropped 0; count of bases not matched to a gene: 3. This chain's CDR3 is CASSSGQGANYGYTF. DNA of the CDR3: TGTGCCAGCAGCTCAGGACAGGGGGCTAACTATGGCTACACCTTC. The whole variable domain, remainder taken from reference TRBV9 and TRBJ1-2, is DSGVTQTPKHLITATGQRVTLRCSPRSGDLSVYWYQQSLDQGLQFLIQYYNGEERAKGNILERFSAQQFPDLHSELNLSSLELGDSALYFCASSSGQGANYGYTFGSGTRLTVV.

Of note for this clone: Other nucleotide sequences in the sample specify the same CDR3. The V and J genes are TRBV6-5 and TRBJ2-7, with TRBD2 as a possible D gene (5 bases). Germline-derived CDR1 and CDR2 are MNHEY and SVGAGI. Trimming cost V 2 bases and J 7 bases, with 6 bases left between them. The CDR3 covers 11 residues. The CDR3 DNA reads as TGTGCCAGCAGTTACGAGCGGGAGCAGTACTTC. Protein product: CASSYEREQYF.

The chain links TRBV28 to TRBJ1-1; no reliable D call. Germline values: CDR1 MDHEN, CDR2 SYDVKM. CDR3 length equals 15 residues. Between the trimmed V and J ends, which lost 5 bases and 5 bases, there was a span of 18 bases. CDR3 in DNA: TGTGCCAGCAGTGAGGGCAGAATTAGGATGACTGAAGCTTTCTTT. This codes for CASSEGRIRMTEAFF.

V usage is TRBV5-1 and J usage is TRBJ1-3, with TRBD1 matching 9 bases. This CDR3 is built from 16 residues. J gave up 1 base and V 0 bases, and 2 bases lay outside the gene matches. Germline CDR1 is SGHRS and CDR2 is YFSETQ. Written as DNA, the CDR3 is TGCGCCAGCAGCTTGGCGGGACAGGGATCTGGAAACACCATATATTTT. It codes for CASSLAGQGSGNTIYF.